Each of the 5 T cell receptor beta chains below was sequenced from the same sample in a study of T cell changes during pregnancy in multiple sclerosis. Clones were read by immunoSEQ multiplex PCR, and TCRdb kept only the in-frame ones, dropping some. Of around 19,000 clones detected, approximately 87% appear once; the ten largest clones hold around an eighth. Sequenced here: CD8+ T cells from peripheral blood mononuclear cells, sampled in the third trimester of pregnancy. Receptor source: a female donor in good health, enrolled as a control in a pregnancy study.

The chain joins TRBV15 to TRBJ1-2, with D possibly matching TRBD1 (5 bases). Germline CDR1 LNHNV, CDR2 YYDKDF (reference sequence). CDR3 length equals 16 residues. The germline V and J ends were trimmed by 0 bases and 2 bases, with 13 bases remaining between them. CDR3 coding DNA: TGTGCCACCAGCAGAGACAGGGCCATGATAAACTATGGCTACACCTTC. This gives the protein CATSRDRAMINYGYTF.

The chain joins TRBV27 to TRBJ2-7; 11 bases map to TRBD1. V was clipped by 3 bases and J by 3 bases; unmatched bases: 7. Germline V gives CDR1 MNHEY, CDR2 SMNVEV (reference sequence). CDR3 length equals 16 residues. CDR3 region: CASSFFGGTGGYEQYF. The DNA for the CDR3 is TGTGCCAGCAGTTTTTTTGGGGGGACAGGGGGCTACGAGCAGTACTTC.

The gene calls are TRBV29-1 and TRBJ2-1, with 7 bases identical to TRBD2. The V gene's germline CDR1 is SQVTM and CDR2 ANQGSEA. Germline trimming cut 3 bases from V and 0 bases from J; bases unmatched to any gene: 5. CDR3 length equals 15 residues. CDR3 region: CSVERSGVSYNEQFF. The CDR3, as DNA: TGCAGCGTTGAGAGGAGCGGGGTCTCCTACAATGAGCAGTTCTTC.

V and J are TRBV15 and TRBJ2-1; D perhaps matches TRBD1 (5 bases). With 1 base removed from V and 3 bases from J, the gap between germline ends came to 13 bases. CDR3 length: 16 amino acids. Germline V gene data show CDR1 as LNHNV and CDR2 as YYDKDF (reference sequence). CDR3 DNA sequence: TGTGCCACCAGCAGAGTGATAGGGGAAGTCTACAATGAGCAGTTCTTC. It is translated as CATSRVIGEVYNEQFF.

The chain combines TRBV28 with TRBJ2-7, with TRBD2 as a possible D gene (6 bases). This CDR3 spans 13 amino acids. CDR1 is MDHEN, CDR2 SYDVKM, per germline. V was shortened by 9 bases and J by 0 bases, with 12 bases between the two germline ends. CDR3 in amino acids: CARGTGGSYEQYF. CDR3 sequence (DNA): TGTGCCAGGGGGACCGGGGGCTCCTACGAGCAGTACTTC.